What follows are 29 T cell receptor beta chains derived from one specimen sequenced in a study of cytomegalovirus exposure and HLA in healthy donors. The study ran its PCR with 60 Vbeta and 13 Jbeta primers. Clones were sequenced by immunoSEQ multiplex PCR, and TCRdb holds only the in-frame ones, with some missing. There are around 110,000 clones in the sample; roughly 72% occur only once, and 7.8% lies in the top ten. Sequenced input: PBMCs. These receptors were taken from a man aged 25-45 years in good health and CMV-seronegative.

The chain links TRBV5-4 to TRBJ1-1; possible D gene TRBD1, 6 bases. CDR1 and CDR2 (germline): SGHNT, YYREEE (reference sequence). CDR3 length: 14 residues. V was shortened by 1 base and J by 4 bases, with 11 bases between the two germline ends. The CDR3: CASSLSQGGTEAFF. The CDR3 nucleotides read TGTGCCAGCAGCTTGTCACAGGGCGGCACTGAAGCTTTCTTT.

The J gene is TRBJ1-1, the V gene TRBV7-7; 8 nucleotides align to TRBD1. In germline, CDR1 is SSHAT, CDR2 FNYEAQ (reference sequence). V dropped 5 bases and J dropped 7; count of bases not matched to a gene: 6. This CDR3 spans 13 amino acids. CDR3 residues: CASSDTGGVEAFF. CDR3 DNA sequence: TGTGCCAGCAGCGACACAGGGGGAGTTGAAGCTTTCTTT.

This clone was seen once. V gene TRBV14 combines with J gene TRBJ1-6; possibly TRBD1 for D (5 bases). This CDR3 comprises 14 residues. Germline V gene data show CDR1 as SGHDN and CDR2 as FVKESK. V was cut by 8 bases and J by 8 bases, with 16 bases left in between. In DNA, the CDR3 is TGTGCCAGCCGAGGGACTGCGAACTATTCACCCCTCCACTTT. It specifies CASRGTANYSPLHF. The full variable domain, rest sourced from reference TRBV14 and TRBJ1-6, is EAGVTQFPSHSVIEKGQTVTLRCDPISGHDNLYWYRRVMGKEIKFLLHFVKESKQDESGMPNNRFLAERTGGTYSTLKVQPAELEDSGVYFCASRGTANYSPLHFGNGTRLTVT.

There are a few counts of this clone. The CDR3 DNA reads as TGTGCCAGCACTCGTCGGCGACAGGGCGGTGAAAAACTGTTTTTT. Amino acids: CASTRRRQGGEKLFF. The genes are TRBV2 and TRBJ1-4; 7 positions match TRBD1. The length of the CDR3 is 15 residues. V lost 7 bases to trimming and J lost 7 bases; unmatched junction nucleotides: 12. Germline loops: CDR1 SNHLY, CDR2 FYNNEI.

This clone was detected only a few times. V is TRBV5-1 and J is TRBJ2-5; 7 bases fit TRBD1. With V trimmed by 4 bases and J by 5 bases, 11 bases remained unmatched. Germline V gene data show CDR1 as SGHRS and CDR2 as YFSETQ. CDR3 length: 15 amino acids. DNA for the CDR3: TGCGCCAGCAGCATGACAGGGTTGAGTAGGGAGACCCAGTACTTC. It is translated as CASSMTGLSRETQYF. The variable domain in full, completed from reference TRBV5-1 and TRBJ2-5, reads KAGVTQTPRYLIKTRGQQVTLSCSPISGHRSVSWYQQTPGQGLQFLFEYFSETQRNKGNFPGRFSGRQFSNSRSEMNVSTLELGDSALYLCASSMTGLSRETQYFGPGTRLLVL.

The chain uses TRBV2 and TRBJ1-5; 7 bases line up with TRBD1. The J segment lost 7 bases and the V segment lost 6 bases, leaving 12 bases of the junction unmatched. This CDR3 is built from 15 residues. From germline, CDR1 is SNHLY and CDR2 FYNNEI. The CDR3 reads CASSPRQGFEQPQHF. For the CDR3, the DNA is TGTGCCAGCAGCCCACGACAGGGCTTCGAGCAGCCCCAGCATTTT.

This clone was seen a few times. V is TRBV7-9 and J is TRBJ2-7; possibly TRBD2 for D (5 bases). V lost 5 bases and J 7 bases, leaving 18 bases between the germline ends. The CDR3 has 14 residues. The V gene's germline CDR1 is SEHNR and CDR2 FQNEAQ (reference sequence). The CDR3 DNA sequence: TGTGCCAGCAGCCCCGCCCCATTAACGGGAGAGCAGTACTTC. This gives the protein CASSPAPLTGEQYF.

This clone was recorded once. This rearrangement joins TRBV30 to TRBJ2-5, with 7 bases identical to TRBD1. This CDR3 has 13 residues. The junction had 7 bases not matched to a gene; V was cut back by 5 bases and J by 4 bases. The germline gives CDR1 GTSNPN, CDR2 SVGIG (reference sequence). CDR3: CAWEDRVGETQYF. The CDR3 bases are TGTGCCTGGGAAGACAGGGTCGGAGAGACCCAGTACTTC.

This clone was observed a single time. The V and J genes are TRBV14 and TRBJ1-1, with no clear D. The germline V gene has CDR1 SGHDN and CDR2 FVKESK. The V end lost 6 bases, the J end lost 4 bases, and 18 bases lay between the germline ends. CDR3 size: 15 residues. CDR3 in amino acids: CASSSRRRESTEAFF. CDR3 bases: TGTGCCAGCAGTTCTCGGAGAAGGGAGAGCACTGAAGCTTTCTTT.

The rearrangement links TRBV27 to TRBJ1-5; perhaps TRBD1 as D (6 bases). Trimming took off 5 bases at V and 0 bases at J, with 11 bases between the two ends. The CDR3 is 15 amino acids. The germline V gene has CDR1 MNHEY and CDR2 SMNVEV (reference sequence). For the CDR3, the DNA is TGTGCCAGCAGTCCGGACAGCTATAGCAATCAGCCCCAGCATTTT. Its translation is CASSPDSYSNQPQHF.

The V call is TRBV29-1, the J call TRBJ1-2; no clear D gene. The CDR3 is 12 amino acids. Trimming stripped 3 bases from V and 2 bases from J, with 7 bases between. Germline-derived CDR1 and CDR2 are SQVTM and ANQGSEA. The CDR3 DNA follows: TGCAGCGTTGATGACACAAACTATGGCTACACCTTC. Translated: CSVDDTNYGYTF.

The chain employs TRBV11-2 and TRBJ2-3; TRBD2 matches at 11 bases. After removal of 5 bases from V and 2 bases from J, the junction contained 6 bases not matched to a gene. The germline CDR1 and CDR2 sequences are SGHAT and FQNNGV. The CDR3 runs to 16 residues. The CDR3 bases are TGTGCCAGCAGCAATAGCGGGAGGGGCCTCACAGATACGCAGTATTTT. Its translation is CASSNSGRGLTDTQYF.

This clone was counted between two and nine times. The chain links TRBV19 to TRBJ1-2, with D possibly matching TRBD1 (6 bases). CDR3 length: 15 amino acids. V lost 3 bases and J lost 4, with 15 bases in between. Looked up from germline, CDR1 is LNHDA and CDR2 is SQIVND (reference sequence). The CDR3 nucleotides read TGTGCCAGTAGTATTAGTGCGGGGGCAGGCTATGGCTACACCTTC. Its protein is CASSISAGAGYGYTF.

The genes are TRBV6-6 and TRBJ1-5; D is uncertain. Germline CDR1 MNHNY, CDR2 SVGAGI (reference sequence). The CDR3 consists of 14 residues. The V end was cut by 6 bases, the J end by 1 base, with 10 bases between. In nucleotides, the CDR3 is TGTGCCAGCAGCGAGGGAACGAGCAATCAGCCCCAGCATTTT. This translates into CASSEGTSNQPQHF.

By share, this clone ranks as medium-sized. The rearrangement links TRBV2 to TRBJ2-1, with D unresolved. This CDR3 contains 11 residues. CDR1 is SNHLY, CDR2 FYNNEI, per germline. V dropped 6 bases and J dropped 9 bases, with 9 bases sitting between them. CDR3 amino acids: CASRRVGEQFF. The CDR3 coding sequence is TGTGCCAGCAGACGGGTTGGTGAGCAGTTCTTC.

V is TRBV6-5 and J is TRBJ2-2, with 8 bases fitting TRBD1. Germline CDR1 is MNHEY and CDR2 is SVGAGI. Trimming took 7 bases from V and 7 from J; bases not matched to a gene: 8. The CDR3 runs 14 residues. DNA for the CDR3: TGTGCCAGCATCAAGACAGGGGAGGTCGGGGAGCTGTTTTTT. Its translation is CASIKTGEVGELFF.

This clone was counted only a few times. CDR3 sequence (DNA): TGTGCCAGCACGGGGGGGGATGAGCAGTTCTTC. Residues: CASTGGDEQFF. The chain carries TRBV4-2 and TRBJ2-1; TRBD2 aligns across 8 bases. This CDR3 has 11 amino acids. V was clipped by 7 bases and J by 8 bases; unmatched bases: 1. From germline, CDR1 is LGHNA and CDR2 YNFKEQ.

The chain is built from TRBV5-5 and TRBJ2-2, with D tentatively TRBD1 (7 bases). Germline V gene sequence: CDR1 SGHKS, CDR2 YYEKEE (reference sequence). Trimming removed 4 bases from V and 3 bases from J, with 16 bases in between. The CDR3 is 16 amino acids. CDR3 sequence (DNA): TGTGCCAGCAGCCCCCGGGGCAGGGGGGACACCGGGGAGCTGTTTTTT. Translation gives CASSPRGRGDTGELFF.

The CDR3 coding sequence is TGTGCCAGCTCGTCACAGGGCGCCTCTGGGGCCAACGTCCTGACTTTC. Translating it yields CASSSQGASGANVLTF. The chain is built from TRBV18 and TRBJ2-6, with TRBD1 as a possible D gene (6 bases). CDR3 length equals 16 residues. V was shortened by 6 bases and J by 0 bases, with 12 bases between the two germline ends. Germline assignment: CDR1 KGHSH and CDR2 LQKENI.

The rearrangement uses TRBV7-9 and TRBJ1-3; a possible D gene is TRBD1 (5 bases). Germline V gene data show CDR1 as SEHNR and CDR2 as FQNEAQ (reference sequence). This CDR3 contains 18 residues. Trimming cost V 1 base and J 3 bases, with 19 bases left between them. CDR3 sequence (DNA): TGTGCCAGCAGCTTAGAGCTTGGCAGGGTGCATGATGGAAACACCATATATTTT. This encodes CASSLELGRVHDGNTIYF.

The rearrangement joins TRBV5-1 to TRBJ2-5, with 10 positions matching TRBD2. CDR1 is SGHRS and CDR2 is YFSETQ in the germline V gene. This CDR3 has 18 residues. Unmatched junction bases numbered 13, after V lost 0 bases and J lost 5 bases. This CDR3 reads CASSLAVAGGQFEETQYF. As DNA, the CDR3 is TGCGCCAGCAGCTTGGCAGTAGCGGGGGGTCAGTTCGAGGAGACCCAGTACTTC.

The chain combines TRBV5-1 with TRBJ2-5; D uncertain. The CDR3 sequence is 11 residues long. Trimming took off 5 bases at V and 4 bases at J, with 6 bases between the two ends. CDR1 is SGHRS, CDR2 YFSETQ, per germline. Here the CDR3 DNA reads TGCGCCAGCAGGGCCGCAGAGACCCAGTACTTC. Translating gives CASRAAETQYF.

This sequence joins TRBV7-9 and TRBJ2-5; TRBD1 matches 9 bases. Germline CDR1 and CDR2: SEHNR and FQNEAQ (reference sequence). Losses at the gene ends were 7 bases for V and 2 bases for J; bases not matched to a gene: 2. CDR3 size: 13 residues. CDR3 DNA sequence: TGTGCCAGCAACGGACAGGGGCAAGAGACCCAGTACTTC. It translates to CASNGQGQETQYF.

The chain has TRBV11-2 and TRBJ2-5; a possible D gene is TRBD2 (5 bases). The CDR3 sequence is 13 residues long. V lost 2 bases and J 5 bases, leaving 9 bases between the germline ends. The germline CDR1 and CDR2 sequences are SGHAT and FQNNGV. CDR3 loop: CASSLREWETQYF. The CDR3 region has the DNA TGTGCCAGCAGCTTACGGGAATGGGAGACCCAGTACTTC.

This sequence joins TRBV13 and TRBJ2-3; a weak D match, TRBD1 (6 bases). The CDR3 covers 15 residues. Trimming took off 3 bases at V and 0 bases at J, with 10 bases between the two ends. The V gene's germline CDR1 is PRHDT and CDR2 FYEKMQ (reference sequence). The CDR3 bases are TGTGCCAGCAGCTTGAACAGGGTTAGCACAGATACGCAGTATTTT. It translates to CASSLNRVSTDTQYF.

Of note for this clone: The same CDR3 also results from other DNA sequences found in this sample. The chain employs TRBV4-1 and TRBJ2-5; 7 nucleotides agree with TRBD1. The CDR3 totals 16 residues. Unmatched junction bases numbered 9, after V lost 0 bases and J lost 5 bases. Germline V CDR1 and CDR2: MGHRA, YSYEKL. In nucleotides, the CDR3 is TGCGCCAGCAGCCAAGATGGGACAGCAGGGCTGGAGACCCAGTACTTC. Its protein is CASSQDGTAGLETQYF.

The V and J genes are TRBV4-1 and TRBJ2-7, with 7 bases aligning to TRBD1. This CDR3 has 15 amino acids. Germline loops: CDR1 MGHRA, CDR2 YSYEKL. Trimming at V came to 1 base and at J to 1 base, leaving 4 bases not matched to a gene. The CDR3 DNA reads TGCGCCAGCAGCCAAGGCACAGGGGTATCCTACGAGCAGTACTTC. Translating gives CASSQGTGVSYEQYF.

V and J are TRBV5-6 and TRBJ2-5, with TRBD1 matching over 11 bases. The CDR3 runs to 16 residues. Germline values: CDR1 SGHDT, CDR2 YYEEEE. J gave up 5 bases and V 0 bases, and 6 bases lay outside the gene matches. CDR3 sequence (DNA): TGTGCCAGCAGCTTGGCAGGACAGGGGGCAGGGGAGACCCAGTACTTC. The encoded protein is CASSLAGQGAGETQYF. Supplemented by reference TRBV5-6 and TRBJ2-5, the full variable domain reads DAGVTQSPTHLIKTRGQQVTLRCSPKSGHDTVSWYQQALGQGPQFIFQYYEEEERQRGNFPDRFSGHQFPNYSSELNVNALLLGDSALYLCASSLAGQGAGETQYFGPGTRLLVL.

This clone occurred a few times. The chain is built from TRBV23-1 and TRBJ1-3, with D maybe TRBD1 (5 bases). TRBV23-1 is annotated as an ORF whose role is uncertain. The V end lost 0 bases, the J end lost 0 bases, and 15 bases lay between the germline ends. The CDR3 is 18 amino acids. CDR3 nucleotides: TGCGCCAGCAGTCAATCGAAGGAGGGGCCTGGCTCTGGAAACACCATATATTTT. Translated: CASSQSKEGPGSGNTIYF.